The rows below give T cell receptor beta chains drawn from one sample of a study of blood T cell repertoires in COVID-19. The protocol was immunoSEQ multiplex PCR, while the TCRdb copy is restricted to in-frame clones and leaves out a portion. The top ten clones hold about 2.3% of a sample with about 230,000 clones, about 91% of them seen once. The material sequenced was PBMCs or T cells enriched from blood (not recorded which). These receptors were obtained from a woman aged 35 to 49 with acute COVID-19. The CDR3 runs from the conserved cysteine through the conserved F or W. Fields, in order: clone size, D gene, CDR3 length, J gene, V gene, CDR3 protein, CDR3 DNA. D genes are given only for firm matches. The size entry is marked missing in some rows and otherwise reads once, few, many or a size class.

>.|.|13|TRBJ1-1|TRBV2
CASSDTGRTEAFF
TGTGCCAGCAGTGATACAGGGCGCACTGAAGCTTTCTTT
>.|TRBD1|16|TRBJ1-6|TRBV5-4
CASSLGRGTEVSPLHF
TGTGCCAGCAGCTTGGGAAGGGGGACAGAGGTTTCACCCCTCCACTTT
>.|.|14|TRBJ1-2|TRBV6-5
CASSPSRGVHGYTF
TGTGCCAGCAGTCCCTCTAGGGGTGTGCATGGCTACACCTTC
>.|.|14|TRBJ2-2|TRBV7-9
CASSLLRSTGELFF
TGTGCCAGCAGCTTATTAAGGAGCACCGGGGAGCTGTTTTTT
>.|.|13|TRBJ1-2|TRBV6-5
CASSYGQNYGYTF
TGTGCCAGCAGTTATGGACAAAACTATGGCTACACCTTC
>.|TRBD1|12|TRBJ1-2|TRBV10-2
CASRDRGYGYTF
TGCGCCAGCAGGGACAGGGGCTATGGCTACACCTTC
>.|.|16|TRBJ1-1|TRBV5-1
CASSRLMDSGDTEAFF
TGCGCCAGCAGCCGATTAATGGACTCCGGGGACACTGAAGCTTTCTTT
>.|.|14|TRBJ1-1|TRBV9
CASSPSGMYTEAFF
TGTGCCAGCAGCCCTTCAGGAATGTACACTGAAGCTTTCTTT
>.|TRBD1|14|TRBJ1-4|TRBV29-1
CSVTQGAGSEKLFF
TGCAGCGTTACCCAGGGGGCAGGGAGTGAAAAACTGTTTTTT
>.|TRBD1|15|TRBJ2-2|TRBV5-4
CASSPRQGGTGELFF
TGTGCCAGCAGCCCCCGACAGGGTGGGACCGGGGAGCTGTTTTTT
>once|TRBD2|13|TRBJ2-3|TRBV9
CASSVAGGDTQYF
TGTGCCAGCAGCGTAGCGGGGGGGGATACGCAGTATTTT
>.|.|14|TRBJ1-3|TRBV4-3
CASSQDGSGNTIYF
TGCGCCAGCAGCCAAGACGGGTCTGGAAACACCATATATTTT
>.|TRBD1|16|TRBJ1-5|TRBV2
CASSVLGRGLDQPQHF
TGTGCCAGCAGTGTGTTGGGCAGGGGGCTCGATCAGCCCCAGCATTTT
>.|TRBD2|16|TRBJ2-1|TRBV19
CATTSPLAGGYNEQFF
TGTGCCACAACGAGCCCTCTGGCGGGAGGGTACAATGAGCAGTTCTTC
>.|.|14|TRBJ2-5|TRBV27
CASRGSQTEETQYF
TGTGCCAGCCGCGGCAGCCAGACAGAAGAGACCCAGTACTTC
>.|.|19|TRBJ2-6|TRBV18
CASSPRTVSPSSGANVLTF
TGTGCCAGCTCACCGAGGACAGTTTCCCCTAGCTCTGGGGCCAACGTCCTGACTTTC
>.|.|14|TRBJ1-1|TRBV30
CAWSVPGSNTEAFF
TGTGCCTGGAGTGTACCGGGGTCGAACACTGAAGCTTTCTTT
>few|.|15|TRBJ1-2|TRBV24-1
CATSDRTSGEDGYTF
TGTGCCACCAGTGACCGGACATCGGGAGAGGATGGCTACACCTTC
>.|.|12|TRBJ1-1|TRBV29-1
CSVHRVATEAFF
TGCAGCGTTCACAGGGTGGCCACTGAAGCTTTCTTT
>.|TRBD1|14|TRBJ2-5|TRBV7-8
CASVRTGFQETQYF
TGTGCCAGCGTGAGGACAGGGTTCCAAGAGACCCAGTACTTC
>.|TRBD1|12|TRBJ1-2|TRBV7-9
CASSRQGLGYTF
TGTGCCAGCAGCCGACAGGGCTTGGGCTACACCTTC
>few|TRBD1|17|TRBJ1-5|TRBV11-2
CASSLGGTGGSNQPQHF
TGTGCCAGCAGCTTAGGGGGCACAGGGGGGAGCAATCAGCCCCAGCATTTT
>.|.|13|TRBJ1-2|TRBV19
CASSGPGKLSYTF
TGTGCCAGTAGTGGGCCGGGGAAGTTGAGCTACACCTTC
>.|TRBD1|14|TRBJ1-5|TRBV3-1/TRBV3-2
CASSLGQAGQPQHF
TGTGCCAGCAGCCTAGGACAGGCCGGACAGCCCCAGCATTTT
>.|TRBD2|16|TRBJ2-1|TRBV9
CASSVESGRSSNEQFF
TGTGCCAGCAGCGTAGAGAGCGGGAGGTCCTCGAATGAGCAGTTCTTC
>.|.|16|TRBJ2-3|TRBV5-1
CASSATTGLGTDTQYF
TGCGCCAGCAGTGCGACAACAGGGCTGGGCACAGATACGCAGTATTTT
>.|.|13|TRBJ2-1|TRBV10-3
CAIRGDTYNEQFF
TGTGCCATCAGGGGGGACACCTACAATGAGCAGTTCTTC
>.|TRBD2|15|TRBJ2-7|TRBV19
CASTHSGGAAYEQYF
TGTGCCAGTACCCACAGCGGGGGCGCTGCCTACGAGCAGTACTTC
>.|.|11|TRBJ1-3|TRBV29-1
CSVGGGNTIYF
TGCAGCGTAGGGGGAGGAAACACCATATATTTT
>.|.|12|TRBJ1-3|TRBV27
CASSSPGNTIYF
TGTGCCAGCAGTTCACCAGGGAACACCATATATTTT
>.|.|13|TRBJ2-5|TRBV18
CASSPRAQETQYF
TGTGCCAGCTCACCACGGGCTCAGGAGACCCAGTACTTC
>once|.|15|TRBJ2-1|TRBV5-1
CASSSGDTPSNEQFF
TGCGCCAGCAGCTCAGGGGACACCCCTTCCAATGAGCAGTTCTTC
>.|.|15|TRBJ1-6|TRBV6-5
CASSKTGTLGSPLHF
TGTGCCAGCAGTAAAACAGGGACACTGGGGTCACCCCTCCACTTT
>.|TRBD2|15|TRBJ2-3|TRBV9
CASSVWTSASDTQYF
TGTGCCAGCAGCGTTTGGACTAGCGCCTCCGATACGCAGTATTTT
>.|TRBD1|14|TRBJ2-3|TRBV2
CASRWTGLADTQYF
TGTGCCAGCAGATGGACAGGGCTCGCAGATACGCAGTATTTT
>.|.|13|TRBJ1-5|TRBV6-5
CASSWHSNQPQHF
TGTGCCAGCAGTTGGCATAGCAATCAGCCCCAGCATTTT
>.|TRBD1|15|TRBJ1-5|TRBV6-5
CASKPQGGRGQPQHF
TGTGCCAGCAAGCCTCAGGGGGGCCGGGGTCAGCCCCAGCATTTT
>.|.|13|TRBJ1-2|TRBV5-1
CASSLASYYGYTF
TGCGCCAGCAGCTTGGCGAGCTACTATGGCTACACCTTC
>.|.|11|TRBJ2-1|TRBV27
CASTDSNEQFF
TGTGCCAGCACCGACTCCAATGAGCAGTTCTTC
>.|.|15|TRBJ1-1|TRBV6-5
CVSGEGVYMNTEAFF
TGTGTCTCGGGGGAAGGGGTCTACATGAACACTGAAGCTTTCTTT
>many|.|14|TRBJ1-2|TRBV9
CASSDGTRVYGYTF
TGTGCCAGCAGCGACGGCACTAGAGTCTATGGCTACACCTTC
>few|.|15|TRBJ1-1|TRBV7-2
CASSLVGRGNTEAFF
TGTGCCAGCAGCTTAGTGGGTCGAGGGAACACTGAAGCTTTCTTT
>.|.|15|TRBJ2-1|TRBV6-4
CASSDFAGSYNEQFF
TGTGCCAGCAGTGACTTTGCAGGCTCCTACAATGAGCAGTTCTTC
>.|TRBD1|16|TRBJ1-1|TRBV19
CASSTGTGIGGTEAFF
TGTGCCAGTAGTACCGGGACAGGGATAGGGGGCACTGAAGCTTTCTTT
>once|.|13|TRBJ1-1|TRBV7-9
CASSLQGRTEAFF
TGTGCCAGCAGCTTACAGGGGCGCACTGAAGCTTTCTTT
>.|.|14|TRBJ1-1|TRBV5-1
CASSLGTGLTEAFF
TGCGCCAGCAGCTTGGGTACAGGGCTTACTGAAGCTTTCTTT
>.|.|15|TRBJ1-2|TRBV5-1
CASSSSTEMEYGYTF
TGCGCCAGCAGCTCCTCCACGGAGATGGAATATGGCTACACCTTC
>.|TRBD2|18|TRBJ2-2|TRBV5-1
CASSLRPGLRRETGELFF
TGCGCCAGCAGCTTGCGTCCGGGACTAAGACGAGAAACCGGGGAGCTGTTTTTT